The present T cell receptor (beta chain) was sequenced within a study of blood T cells in healthy people across ages. The CDR3 contains 17 residues. The germline CDR1 and CDR2 sequences are MDHEN and SYDVKM. With V trimmed by 3 bases and J by 1 base, 8 bases remained unmatched. The sample, around 9.9 milliliters of peripheral blood, was drawn from each donor. With a J-beta primer mix and a sample-barcoded 5' primer, a second PCR ran 7 to 11 cycles. TCRdb passed the 5' RACE reads through MiXCR, listing each CDR3 protein once. The profile shows some 1.4 million distinct CDR3 sequences, 42% of them singletons.

The origin of this receptor is a woman in her late teens or twenties in good health. This rearrangement joins TRBV28 to TRBJ2-1; 8 bases are shared with TRBD2. Sequenced sample: blood. This CDR3 reads CASSFPKREWSYNEQFF. The CDR3 DNA follows: TGTGCCAGCAGTTTCCCCAAGCGGGAGTGGTCCTACAATGAGCAGTTCTTC.